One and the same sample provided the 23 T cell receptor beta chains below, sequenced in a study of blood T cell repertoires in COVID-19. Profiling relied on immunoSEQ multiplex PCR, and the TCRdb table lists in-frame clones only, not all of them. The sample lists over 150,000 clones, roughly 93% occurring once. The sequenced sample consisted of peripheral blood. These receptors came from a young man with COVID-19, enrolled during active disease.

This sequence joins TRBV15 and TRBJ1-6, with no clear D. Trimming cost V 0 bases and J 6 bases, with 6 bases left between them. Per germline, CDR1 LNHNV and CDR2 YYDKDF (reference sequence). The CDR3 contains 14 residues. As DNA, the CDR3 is TGTGCCACCAGCAGAGAGGGAGGTAATTCACCCCTCCACTTT. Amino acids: CATSREGGNSPLHF. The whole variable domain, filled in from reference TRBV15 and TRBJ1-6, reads DAMVIQNPRYQVTQFGKPVTLSCSQTLNHNVMYWYQQKSSQAPKLLFHYYDKDFNNEADTPDNFQSRRPNTSFCFLDIRSPGLGDTAMYLCATSREGGNSPLHFGNGTRLTVT.

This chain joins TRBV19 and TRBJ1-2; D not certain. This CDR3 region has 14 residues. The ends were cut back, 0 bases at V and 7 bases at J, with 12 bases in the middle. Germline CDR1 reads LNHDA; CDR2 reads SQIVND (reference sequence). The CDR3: CASSIDLSRPGYTF. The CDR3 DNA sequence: TGTGCCAGTAGTATAGATCTATCCAGGCCTGGCTACACCTTC.

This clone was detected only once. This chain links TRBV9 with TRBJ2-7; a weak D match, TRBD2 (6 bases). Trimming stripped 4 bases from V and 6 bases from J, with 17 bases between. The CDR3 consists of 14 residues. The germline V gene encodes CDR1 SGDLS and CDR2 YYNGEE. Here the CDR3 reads CASSPETRGSEQYF. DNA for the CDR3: TGTGCCAGCAGCCCAGAGACCCGGGGGTCCGAGCAGTACTTC.

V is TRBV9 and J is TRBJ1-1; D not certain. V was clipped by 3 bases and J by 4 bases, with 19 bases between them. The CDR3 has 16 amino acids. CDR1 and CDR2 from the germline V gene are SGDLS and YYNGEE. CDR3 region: CASSDDPGSPTTEAFF. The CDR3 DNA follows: TGTGCCAGCAGCGACGACCCCGGGTCCCCGACCACTGAAGCTTTCTTT.

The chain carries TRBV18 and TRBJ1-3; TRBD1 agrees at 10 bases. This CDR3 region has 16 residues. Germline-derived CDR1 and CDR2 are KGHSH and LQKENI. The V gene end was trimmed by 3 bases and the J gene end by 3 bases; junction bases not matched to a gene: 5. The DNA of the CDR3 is TGTGCCAGCTCACCGAGGACAGGGGGAGGTGGAAACACCATATATTTT. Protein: CASSPRTGGGGNTIYF.

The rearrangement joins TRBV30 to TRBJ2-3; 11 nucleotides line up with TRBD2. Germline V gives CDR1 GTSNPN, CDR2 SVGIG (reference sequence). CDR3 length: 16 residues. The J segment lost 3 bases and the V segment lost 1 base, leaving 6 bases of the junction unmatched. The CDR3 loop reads CAWSGLAGIGTDTQYF. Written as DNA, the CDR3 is TGTGCCTGGAGTGGACTAGCGGGAATTGGAACAGATACGCAGTATTTT.

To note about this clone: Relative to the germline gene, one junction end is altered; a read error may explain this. The CDR3, as DNA: TGTGCCAGCAGCTCCAATGAAAAACTGCTTTTT. Protein: CASSSNEKLLF. The chain has TRBV5-8 and TRBJ1-4; D unresolved. From germline, CDR1 is SGHTS and CDR2 YDEGEE. The CDR3 extends over 11 amino acids.

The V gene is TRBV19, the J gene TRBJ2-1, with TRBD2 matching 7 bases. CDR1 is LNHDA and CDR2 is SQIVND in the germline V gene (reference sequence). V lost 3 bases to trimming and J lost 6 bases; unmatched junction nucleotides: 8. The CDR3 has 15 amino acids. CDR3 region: CASSIISGARNEQFF. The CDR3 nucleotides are TGTGCCAGTAGTATTATCAGCGGGGCGCGCAATGAGCAGTTCTTC.

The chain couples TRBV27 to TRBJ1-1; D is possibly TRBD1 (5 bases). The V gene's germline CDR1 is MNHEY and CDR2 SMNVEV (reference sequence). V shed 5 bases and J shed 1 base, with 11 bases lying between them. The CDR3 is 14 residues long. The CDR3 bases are TGTGCCAGCAGTCCCCCCACAGGGAACACTGAAGCTTTCTTT. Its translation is CASSPPTGNTEAFF.

The CDR3 reads CASNPDRGPYEQYF. The CDR3 bases are TGTGCCAGCAACCCAGACAGGGGGCCCTACGAGCAGTACTTC. The rearrangement uses TRBV7-8 and TRBJ2-7, with 10 nucleotides matching TRBD1. Unmatched junction bases numbered 5, after V lost 7 bases and J lost 2 bases. CDR1 and CDR2 (germline): SGHVS, FQNEAQ. The CDR3 is made up of 14 amino acids.

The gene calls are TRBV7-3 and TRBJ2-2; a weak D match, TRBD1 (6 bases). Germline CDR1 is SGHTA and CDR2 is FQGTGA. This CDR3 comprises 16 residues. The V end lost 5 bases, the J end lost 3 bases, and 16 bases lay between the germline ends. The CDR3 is CASSPINREYTGELFF. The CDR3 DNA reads TGTGCCAGCAGCCCCATTAACAGGGAATACACCGGGGAGCTGTTTTTT.

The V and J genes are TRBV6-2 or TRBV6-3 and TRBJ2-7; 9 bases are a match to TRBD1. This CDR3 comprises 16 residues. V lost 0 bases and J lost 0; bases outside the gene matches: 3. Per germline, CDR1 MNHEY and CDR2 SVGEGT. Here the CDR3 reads CASSYSVTGGSYEQYF. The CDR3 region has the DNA TGTGCCAGCAGTTACTCCGTGACAGGGGGCTCCTACGAGCAGTACTTC.

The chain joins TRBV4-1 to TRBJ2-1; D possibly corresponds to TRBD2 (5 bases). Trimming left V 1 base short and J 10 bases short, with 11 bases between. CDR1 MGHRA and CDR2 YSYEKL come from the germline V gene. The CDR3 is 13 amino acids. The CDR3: CASSQVRGHEQFF. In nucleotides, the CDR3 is TGCGCCAGCAGCCAAGTGCGCGGGCACGAGCAGTTCTTC.

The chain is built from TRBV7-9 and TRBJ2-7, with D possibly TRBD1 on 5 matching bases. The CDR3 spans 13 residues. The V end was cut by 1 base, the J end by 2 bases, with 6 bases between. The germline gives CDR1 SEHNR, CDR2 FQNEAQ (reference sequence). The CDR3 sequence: CASSLGRAYEQYF. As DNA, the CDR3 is TGTGCCAGCAGCTTAGGCAGGGCCTACGAGCAGTACTTC.

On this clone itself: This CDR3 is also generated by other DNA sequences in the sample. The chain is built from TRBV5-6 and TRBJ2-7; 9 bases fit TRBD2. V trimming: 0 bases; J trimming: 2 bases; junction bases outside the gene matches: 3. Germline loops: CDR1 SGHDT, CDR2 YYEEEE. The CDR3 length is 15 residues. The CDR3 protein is CASSLGLAETYEQYF. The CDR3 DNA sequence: TGTGCCAGCAGCTTGGGACTAGCGGAGACCTACGAGCAGTACTTC.

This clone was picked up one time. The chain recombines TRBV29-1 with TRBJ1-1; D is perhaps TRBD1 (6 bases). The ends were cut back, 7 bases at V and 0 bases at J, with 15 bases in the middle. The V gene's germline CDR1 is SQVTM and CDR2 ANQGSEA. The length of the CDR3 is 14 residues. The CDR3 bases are TGCAGCGCGGGAGGGGGGGAACTGAACACTGAAGCTTTCTTT. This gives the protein CSAGGGELNTEAFF. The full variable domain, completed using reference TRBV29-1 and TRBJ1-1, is SAVISQKPSRDICQRGTSLTIQCQVDSQVTMMFWYRQQPGQSLTLIATANQGSEATYESGFVIDKFPISRPNLTFSTLTVSNMSPEDSSIYLCSAGGGELNTEAFFGQGTRLTVV.

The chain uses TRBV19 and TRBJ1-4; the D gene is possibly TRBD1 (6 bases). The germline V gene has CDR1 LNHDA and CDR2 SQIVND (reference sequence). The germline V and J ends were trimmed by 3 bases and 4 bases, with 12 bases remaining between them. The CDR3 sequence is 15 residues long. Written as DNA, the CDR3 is TGTGCCAGTAGTATTGCCCGGGACAATAATGAAAAACTGTTTTTT. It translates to CASSIARDNNEKLFF.

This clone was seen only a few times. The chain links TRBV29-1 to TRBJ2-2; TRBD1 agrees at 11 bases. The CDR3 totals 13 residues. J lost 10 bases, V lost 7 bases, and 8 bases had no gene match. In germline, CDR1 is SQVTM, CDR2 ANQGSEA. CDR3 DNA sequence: TGCAGCGCCGAGCGGACAGGGGGCCCGGAGCTGTTTTTT. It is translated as CSAERTGGPELFF.

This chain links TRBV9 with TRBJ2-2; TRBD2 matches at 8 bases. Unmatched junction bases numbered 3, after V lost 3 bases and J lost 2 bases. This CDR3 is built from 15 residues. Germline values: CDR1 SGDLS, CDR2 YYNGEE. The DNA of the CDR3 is TGTGCCAGCAGCGATCTAGCGGGCAACACCGGGGAGCTGTTTTTT. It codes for CASSDLAGNTGELFF.

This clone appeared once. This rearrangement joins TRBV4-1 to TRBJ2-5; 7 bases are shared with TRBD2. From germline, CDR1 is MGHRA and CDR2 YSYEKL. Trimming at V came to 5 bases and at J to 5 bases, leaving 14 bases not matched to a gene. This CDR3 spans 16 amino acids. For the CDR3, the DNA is TGCGCCAGCAGCTACCTCCTGGACGGGAGGCTGGAGACCCAGTACTTC. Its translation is CASSYLLDGRLETQYF.

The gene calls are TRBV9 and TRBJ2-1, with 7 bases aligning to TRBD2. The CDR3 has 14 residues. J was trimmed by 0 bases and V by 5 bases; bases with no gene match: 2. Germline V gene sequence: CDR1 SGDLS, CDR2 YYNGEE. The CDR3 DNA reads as TGTGCCAGCAGTTTAGCGGGCTCCTACAATGAGCAGTTCTTC. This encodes CASSLAGSYNEQFF.

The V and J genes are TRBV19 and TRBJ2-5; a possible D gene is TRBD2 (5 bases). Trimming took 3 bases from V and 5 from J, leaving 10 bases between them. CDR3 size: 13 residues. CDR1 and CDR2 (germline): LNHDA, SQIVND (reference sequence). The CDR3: CASSIRGVETQYF. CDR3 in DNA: TGTGCCAGTAGTATCCGGGGAGTGGAGACCCAGTACTTC.

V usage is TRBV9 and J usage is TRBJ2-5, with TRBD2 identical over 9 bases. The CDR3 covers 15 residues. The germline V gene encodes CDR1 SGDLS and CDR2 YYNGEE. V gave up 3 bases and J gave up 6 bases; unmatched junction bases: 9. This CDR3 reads CASSESGLATKTQYF. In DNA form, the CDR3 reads TGTGCCAGCAGCGAGAGCGGACTAGCGACGAAGACCCAGTACTTC.